This entry lists 23 T cell receptor beta chains sequenced from one sample in a study of response to subunit inactivated influenza vaccine. TCRdb processed the RT-PCR reads anew with MiXCR; each CDR3 protein has one entry. The sample holds about 580,000 distinct CDR3 sequences, around 15% seen once. The sequencing used PBMCs from blood, collected 12 days after vaccination. These receptors were obtained from a man between 50 and 59 years old who received an inactivated influenza vaccine.

This clonotype has a handful of counts. The rearrangement uses TRBV20-1 and TRBJ2-5, with unresolved D. The germline V gene has CDR1 DFQATT and CDR2 SNEGSKA (reference sequence). Deletions cut 0 bases from V and 5 bases from J, with 16 bases between. The CDR3 runs 15 residues. This CDR3 is CSARDRLAGRETQYF. The CDR3 region has the DNA TGCAGTGCTAGAGATAGGTTGGCAGGTCGGGAGACCCAGTACTTC.

The chain couples TRBV12-3 or TRBV12-4 to TRBJ2-5; 10 nucleotides align to TRBD2. Trimming at V came to 11 bases and at J to 2 bases, leaving 8 bases not matched to a gene. CDR3 length: 14 residues. CDR3 DNA sequence: TGTGCCTCGAGGGCTAGCGGGAGACAAGAGACCCAGTACTTC. This gives the protein CASRASGRQETQYF.

The V gene is TRBV2, the J gene TRBJ2-2; D call uncertain. The CDR3 extends over 14 amino acids. Germline values: CDR1 SNHLY, CDR2 FYNNEI. Trimming removed 4 bases from V and 6 bases from J, with 12 bases in between. CDR3 in DNA: TGTGCCAGCAGTGGTCAGGTGGTTGCCGGGGAGCTGTTTTTT. Its protein product is CASSGQVVAGELFF.

This clonotype was picked up one time. The chain has TRBV11-2 and TRBJ2-1, with a weak D call TRBD2 (6 bases). The CDR3 runs to 17 residues. Deletions cut 2 bases from V and 2 bases from J, with 16 bases between. Germline CDR1 is SGHAT and CDR2 is FQNNGV. CDR3 coding DNA: TGTGCCAGCAGCTTATTCAGCCTAGCGAGTACCTACAATGAGCAGTTCTTC. Translated, it gives CASSLFSLASTYNEQFF. The variable domain in full, with the rest retrieved from reference TRBV11-2 and TRBJ2-1, is EAGVAQSPRYKIIEKRQSVAFWCNPISGHATLYWYQQILGQGPKLLIQFQNNGVVDDSQLPKDRFSAERLKGVDSTLKIQPAKLEDSAVYLCASSLFSLASTYNEQFFGPGTRLTVL.

This clonotype came up a few times. V usage is TRBV7-2 and J usage is TRBJ2-7; the D call may be TRBD1 or TRBD2 (6 bases each). The CDR3 length is 16 residues. Germline V gene lookup returns CDR1 SGHTA and CDR2 FQGNSA. V gave up 1 base and J gave up 0 bases, with 13 bases separating them. The CDR3 spells CASSLGTGALSYEQYF. Here the CDR3 DNA reads TGTGCCAGCAGCTTAGGGACGGGGGCTCTCTCCTACGAGCAGTACTTC.

V is TRBV20-1 and J is TRBJ2-7; TRBD2 agrees at 12 bases. V lost 3 bases and J lost 3; bases outside the gene matches: 3. This CDR3 is built from 14 residues. Germline CDR1 reads DFQATT; CDR2 reads SNEGSKA (reference sequence). The CDR3 reads CSASGLAGNYEQYF. DNA of the CDR3: TGCAGTGCTAGCGGACTAGCGGGAAACTACGAGCAGTACTTC.

This clonotype has just a few counts. The chain carries TRBV10-3 and TRBJ2-7, with 7 bases lining up with TRBD1. Germline V CDR1 and CDR2: ENHRY, SYGVKD. With 3 bases clipped from V and 0 bases from J, the junction kept 5 bases outside the gene matches. The CDR3 length is 15 residues. CDR3 region: CAISDWGTVSYEQYF. CDR3 coding DNA: TGTGCCATCAGTGATTGGGGGACAGTCTCCTACGAGCAGTACTTC.

J is TRBJ2-3 and V is TRBV12-3 or TRBV12-4; 7 bases line up with TRBD1. The ends lost 3 bases at V and 5 bases at J; junction bases unmatched: 8. The CDR3 extends over 15 amino acids. The CDR3 sequence: CASSFFSTGQDTQYF. In DNA form, the CDR3 reads TGTGCCAGCAGTTTTTTTTCGACAGGGCAAGATACGCAGTATTTT.

This clonotype was found many times. The chain recombines TRBV7-9 with TRBJ1-1; TRBD1 aligns across 8 bases. Unmatched junction bases numbered 13, after V lost 5 bases and J lost 2 bases. The CDR3 consists of 17 residues. The germline V gene has CDR1 SEHNR and CDR2 FQNEAQ (reference sequence). For the CDR3, the DNA is TGTGCCAGCAGCCGGGACAGGAATTACGCCGTTAACACTGAAGCTTTCTTT. Translating it yields CASSRDRNYAVNTEAFF. The full variable domain, completed using reference TRBV7-9 and TRBJ1-1, is DTGVSQNPRHKITKRGQNVTFRCDPISEHNRLYWYRQTLGQGPEFLTYFQNEAQLEKSRLLSDRFSAERPKGSFSTLEIQRTEQGDSAMYLCASSRDRNYAVNTEAFFGQGTRLTVV.

V gene TRBV6-2 or TRBV6-3 combines with J gene TRBJ2-2, with 9 bases identical to TRBD2. Germline V gene lookup returns CDR1 MNHEY and CDR2 SVGEGT. V trimming: 7 bases; J trimming: 5 bases; junction bases outside the gene matches: 11. CDR3 length: 16 residues. The CDR3 bases are TGTGCCAGCACGCCTCGGCGGGGGGGCTATACCGGGGAGCTGTTTTTT. Amino acid sequence: CASTPRRGGYTGELFF.

This chain uses TRBV19 with TRBJ2-6; D is uncertain. With 6 bases removed from V and 0 bases from J, the gap between germline ends came to 6 bases. This CDR3 is 14 amino acids long. Germline CDR1 LNHDA, CDR2 SQIVND (reference sequence). The CDR3 spells CASRAHSGANVLTF. CDR3 nucleotide sequence: TGTGCCAGTAGGGCCCACTCTGGGGCCAACGTCCTGACTTTC.

This chain joins TRBV9 and TRBJ2-1; D uncertain. V shed 2 bases and J shed 7 bases, with 10 bases lying between them. The CDR3 runs to 13 residues. Germline CDR1 reads SGDLS; CDR2 reads YYNGEE. The CDR3 DNA is TGTGCCAGCAGCGTCGAGCTAGAAAATGAGCAGTTCTTC. Its translation is CASSVELENEQFF.

The chain uses TRBV6-2 or TRBV6-3 and TRBJ2-7; no definite D call. V lost 5 bases and J lost 2, with 10 bases in between. The CDR3 consists of 13 residues. Germline CDR1 MNHEY, CDR2 SVGEGT. The chain's CDR3 is CASSPASPYEQYF. CDR3 bases: TGTGCCAGCAGTCCAGCCTCCCCCTACGAGCAGTACTTC.

Only a few counts were recorded for this clonotype. V is TRBV3-1 and J is TRBJ2-7, with a weak D call TRBD2 (5 bases). Germline-derived CDR1 and CDR2 are LGHDT and YNNKEL (reference sequence). Trimming cost V 8 bases and J 6 bases, with 11 bases left between them. This CDR3 region has 11 residues. CDR3 amino acids: CASAGVREQYF. CDR3 sequence (DNA): TGTGCCAGCGCCGGGGTGCGCGAGCAGTACTTC.

This clonotype showed up just a few times. The J gene is TRBJ2-3, the V gene TRBV5-1, with D unclear. The CDR3 contains 15 residues. Germline CDR1 is SGHRS and CDR2 is YFSETQ. V shed 3 bases and J shed 2 bases, with 13 bases lying between them. CDR3 residues: CASSSDVPDTDTQYF. For the CDR3, the DNA is TGCGCCAGCAGCTCCGACGTCCCGGACACAGATACGCAGTATTTT.

This clonotype was seen only a few times. This chain uses TRBV7-2 with TRBJ2-5, with D possibly being TRBD1 (5 bases). Trimming removed 5 bases from V and 5 bases from J, with 21 bases in between. Germline V CDR1 and CDR2: SGHTA, FQGNSA. This CDR3 region has 16 residues. The CDR3 sequence is CASSPLPQGNRETQYF. The CDR3 bases are TGTGCCAGCAGCCCGCTCCCGCAGGGTAATAGGGAGACCCAGTACTTC.

This clonotype was counted only a few times. The rearrangement links TRBV6-1 to TRBJ1-1; TRBD1 matches 7 bases. V shed 7 bases and J 6 bases; nucleotides not matched to a gene: 8. Looked up from germline, CDR1 is MNHNS and CDR2 is SASEGT. The CDR3 has 13 amino acids. The CDR3 DNA reads as TGTGCCAGCACCCCCCGACAGGGCCCTGAAGCTTTCTTT. Protein sequence: CASTPRQGPEAFF.

In this sample, this clonotype turned up a few times. V usage is TRBV28 and J usage is TRBJ2-6, with D possibly called TRBD1 or TRBD2 (5 bases each). V was cut by 5 bases and J by 0 bases, with 14 bases left in between. This CDR3 has 17 amino acids. The germline V gene encodes CDR1 MDHEN and CDR2 SYDVKM. CDR3 DNA: TGTGCCAGCAGTACGGGGCAACATTACTCTGGGGCCAACGTCCTGACTTTC. Its protein product is CASSTGQHYSGANVLTF.

The chain carries TRBV4-2 and TRBJ2-7, with D possibly being TRBD1 (6 bases). Germline CDR1 reads LGHNA; CDR2 reads YNFKEQ. The CDR3 runs 14 residues. Trimming removed 0 bases at V and 3 bases at J, with 9 bases between. The CDR3 DNA follows: TGTGCCAGCAGCCAAGAATCAGGGGACTACGAGCAGTACTTC. This translates into CASSQESGDYEQYF.

The chain couples TRBV7-9 to TRBJ2-3; D uncertain. CDR1 SEHNR and CDR2 FQNEAQ come from the germline V gene (reference sequence). V was clipped by 2 bases and J by 1 base, with 7 bases between them. This CDR3 has 14 amino acids. The CDR3 region is CASSLSTRTDTQYF. DNA for the CDR3: TGTGCCAGCAGCTTATCTACCCGCACAGATACGCAGTATTTT.

The sample holds many counts of this clonotype. The CDR3: CASSLVGTNYGYTF. The CDR3 region has the DNA TGCGCCAGCAGCTTGGTTGGCACTAACTATGGCTACACCTTC. The chain employs TRBV5-1 and TRBJ1-2, with D unresolved. The CDR3 length is 14 residues. The V end lost 0 bases, the J end lost 0 bases, and 6 bases lay between the germline ends. From germline, CDR1 is SGHRS and CDR2 YFSETQ.

This clonotype was observed a few times. The chain combines TRBV3-1 with TRBJ1-6; D not certain. Trimming removed 1 base at V and 10 bases at J, with 5 bases between. The germline CDR1 and CDR2 sequences are LGHDT and YNNKEL (reference sequence). The CDR3 sequence is 12 residues long. The CDR3 DNA sequence: TGTGCCAGCAGCCAAGGGCGATCACCCCTCCACTTT. The encoded protein is CASSQGRSPLHF. The complete variable domain, with remaining parts taken from reference TRBV3-1 and TRBJ1-6, reads DTAVSQTPKYLVTQMGNDKSIKCEQNLGHDTMYWYKQDSKKFLKIMFSYNNKELIINETVPNRFSPKSPDKAHLNLHINSLELGDSAVYFCASSQGRSPLHFGNGTRLTVT.

There are a few counts of this clonotype. The chain joins TRBV11-2 to TRBJ2-3; 7 bases map to TRBD2. V trimming: 4 bases; J trimming: 4 bases; junction bases outside the gene matches: 11. The germline V gene encodes CDR1 SGHAT and CDR2 FQNNGV. CDR3 size: 16 residues. The chain's CDR3 is CASSSLGGRYADTQYF. CDR3 nucleotide sequence: TGTGCCAGCAGCTCCCTCGGCGGGAGATATGCAGATACGCAGTATTTT.